This is a list of T cell receptor beta chains from one sample in a study of blood T cell repertoires in COVID-19. The method was immunoSEQ multiplex PCR; TCRdb's version includes in-frame clones alone and lacks a portion of them. The repertoire holds about 100,000 clones, with about nine tenths as singletons. The sequencing input was peripheral blood. The receptors originated from a woman aged 45-60 years with COVID-19, enrolled during active disease. CDR3s include the opening cysteine and the closing phenylalanine or tryptophan. The D gene is left open where the match is weak. Size is omitted from some rows. Given values are once, few, many or a class for expanded clones.

cdr3_nt: TGTGCCTGGAGCGGGACTAGCGGGAGGTACAATGAGCAGTTCTTC
cdr3_aa: CAWSGTSGRYNEQFF
j_call: TRBJ2-1
clone_size: .
cdr3_length: 15
v_call: TRBV30
d_call: TRBD2

cdr3_nt: TGTGCCAGCTCACCACCTAGCGGACAGGGGAGCTACAATGAGCAGTTCTTC
cdr3_aa: CASSPPSGQGSYNEQFF
j_call: TRBJ2-1
clone_size: once
cdr3_length: 17
v_call: TRBV18
d_call: TRBD1

cdr3_nt: TGTGCCAGCAGCCCTATAGCGGGGGGCACAGATACGCAGTATTTT
cdr3_aa: CASSPIAGGTDTQYF
j_call: TRBJ2-3
clone_size: .
cdr3_length: 15
v_call: TRBV5-5
d_call: TRBD2

cdr3_nt: TGTGCCAGCACCCTGGACAGGATATCTCGGGGCTACACCTTC
cdr3_aa: CASTLDRISRGYTF
j_call: TRBJ1-2
clone_size: .
cdr3_length: 14
v_call: TRBV28
d_call: TRBD1

cdr3_nt: TGTGCCAGTAACAAGGGGGTCTTGGAAAAACTGTTTTTT
cdr3_aa: CASNKGVLEKLFF
j_call: TRBJ1-4
clone_size: .
cdr3_length: 13
v_call: TRBV19
d_call: .

cdr3_nt: TGCGCCAGCAGCCAAGCGCCAGGCGGACTTCAAGAGACCCAGTACTTC
cdr3_aa: CASSQAPGGLQETQYF
j_call: TRBJ2-5
clone_size: .
cdr3_length: 16
v_call: TRBV4-1
d_call: .

cdr3_nt: TGTGCCAGCAGCTCCCGGGGTATCGGGGTGAGCTCCTACAATGAGCAGTTCTTC
cdr3_aa: CASSSRGIGVSSYNEQFF
j_call: TRBJ2-1
clone_size: .
cdr3_length: 18
v_call: TRBV5-4
d_call: .

cdr3_nt: TGTGCCAGCAGCTTAGAGGGGTCTAGCGGGGTGGTGGATACGCAGTATTTT
cdr3_aa: CASSLEGSSGVVDTQYF
j_call: TRBJ2-3
clone_size: .
cdr3_length: 17
v_call: TRBV11-2
d_call: TRBD2

cdr3_nt: TGTGCCAGCAGTGGGGCCCAGGGTGCCTACGAGCAGTACTTC
cdr3_aa: CASSGAQGAYEQYF
j_call: TRBJ2-7
clone_size: .
cdr3_length: 14
v_call: TRBV2
d_call: .

cdr3_nt: TGTGCCTGGAGTGTACGATCACCGGGGGATAATTCACCCCTCCACTTT
cdr3_aa: CAWSVRSPGDNSPLHF
j_call: TRBJ1-6
clone_size: .
cdr3_length: 16
v_call: TRBV30
d_call: .

cdr3_nt: TGTGCCAGCAGCTTATTCCCGGGAAACCCCTACGAGCAGTACTTC
cdr3_aa: CASSLFPGNPYEQYF
j_call: TRBJ2-7
clone_size: .
cdr3_length: 15
v_call: TRBV7-3
d_call: .

cdr3_nt: TGTGCCAGTAAGGGGACAGGGCCTCAGCCCCAGCATTTT
cdr3_aa: CASKGTGPQPQHF
j_call: TRBJ1-5
clone_size: .
cdr3_length: 13
v_call: TRBV19
d_call: TRBD1

cdr3_nt: TGTGCCAGCAGTTACGGACAGGACAAAGGCTACACCTTC
cdr3_aa: CASSYGQDKGYTF
j_call: TRBJ1-2
clone_size: .
cdr3_length: 13
v_call: TRBV6-5
d_call: TRBD1

cdr3_nt: TGCAGTGCTAGTCAAGGAGCATCACCCCTCCACTTT
cdr3_aa: CSASQGASPLHF
j_call: TRBJ1-6
clone_size: .
cdr3_length: 12
v_call: TRBV20-1
d_call: .

cdr3_nt: TGTGCCAGCAGTTCACAGGGTCAGCCCCAGCATTTT
cdr3_aa: CASSSQGQPQHF
j_call: TRBJ1-5
clone_size: .
cdr3_length: 12
v_call: TRBV28
d_call: .

cdr3_nt: TGTGCAAGTCGCTCCTACCGTTCCACAGATACGCAGTATTTT
cdr3_aa: CASRSYRSTDTQYF
j_call: TRBJ2-3
clone_size: .
cdr3_length: 14
v_call: TRBV12-2
d_call: .

cdr3_nt: TGTGCCAGCAGCATGACAGTGTTAAATGAAAAACTGTTTTTT
cdr3_aa: CASSMTVLNEKLFF
j_call: TRBJ1-4
clone_size: .
cdr3_length: 14
v_call: TRBV6-5
d_call: .

cdr3_nt: TGTGCCAGCAGCCTGACAGGGGGCGGCTATGGCTACACCTTC
cdr3_aa: CASSLTGGGYGYTF
j_call: TRBJ1-2
clone_size: .
cdr3_length: 14
v_call: TRBV7-6
d_call: TRBD1

cdr3_nt: TGTGCCAGCGTTTCCAGCTCCTACGAGCAGTACTTC
cdr3_aa: CASVSSSYEQYF
j_call: TRBJ2-7
clone_size: .
cdr3_length: 12
v_call: TRBV28
d_call: .

cdr3_nt: TGTGCCAGCAGTAACCCGGGACAGAGGAACACTGAAGCTTTCTTT
cdr3_aa: CASSNPGQRNTEAFF
j_call: TRBJ1-1
clone_size: .
cdr3_length: 15
v_call: TRBV6-5
d_call: TRBD1

cdr3_nt: TGCGCCAGCAGCCAGGGACATGCCTACGAGCAGTACTTC
cdr3_aa: CASSQGHAYEQYF
j_call: TRBJ2-7
clone_size: few
cdr3_length: 13
v_call: TRBV4-1
d_call: .

cdr3_nt: TGCGCCAGCAGCCAAGAAGGGGGGGGTAAACAGTACTTC
cdr3_aa: CASSQEGGGKQYF
j_call: TRBJ2-7
clone_size: .
cdr3_length: 13
v_call: TRBV4-1
d_call: .

cdr3_nt: TGTGCCAGCAGCTTTACTAGCGGGGGGGGCTCCAATGAGCAGTTCTTC
cdr3_aa: CASSFTSGGGSNEQFF
j_call: TRBJ2-1
clone_size: .
cdr3_length: 16
v_call: TRBV7-2
d_call: TRBD2

cdr3_nt: TGCGCCAGCAGCCGACAGGGGAGTCTTTACGAGCAGTACTTC
cdr3_aa: CASSRQGSLYEQYF
j_call: TRBJ2-7
clone_size: .
cdr3_length: 14
v_call: TRBV5-1
d_call: TRBD1

cdr3_nt: .
cdr3_aa: CASSSSSTGEKLFF
j_call: TRBJ1-4
clone_size: .
cdr3_length: 14
v_call: TRBV6-2/TRBV6-3
d_call: .

cdr3_nt: TGTGCCAGCAGCTTAGCCTCCCAGGGGGAGACCCAGTACTTC
cdr3_aa: CASSLASQGETQYF
j_call: TRBJ2-5
clone_size: .
cdr3_length: 14
v_call: TRBV7-2
d_call: .

cdr3_nt: TGTGCCAGCAGCTTAGGTGCGGGGGTCTACGAGCAGTACTTC
cdr3_aa: CASSLGAGVYEQYF
j_call: TRBJ2-7
clone_size: .
cdr3_length: 14
v_call: TRBV7-2
d_call: TRBD2

cdr3_nt: TGTGCCAGCAGCCCCTTGTGGTTAACAGGGGAAGAGAACACTGAAGCTTTCTTT
cdr3_aa: CASSPLWLTGEENTEAFF
j_call: TRBJ1-1
clone_size: .
cdr3_length: 18
v_call: TRBV7-9
d_call: TRBD1

cdr3_nt: TGTGCCTGGACGGGAGGAGGCACTGAAGCTTTCTTT
cdr3_aa: CAWTGGGTEAFF
j_call: TRBJ1-1
clone_size: .
cdr3_length: 12
v_call: TRBV30
d_call: .

cdr3_nt: TGTGCCAGCAGCACATCCGGGACAGGGGGCTCTGGGGCCAACGTCCTGACTTTC
cdr3_aa: CASSTSGTGGSGANVLTF
j_call: TRBJ2-6
clone_size: .
cdr3_length: 18
v_call: TRBV5-6
d_call: TRBD1

cdr3_nt: TGTGCCAGCACGTTGGGCGAGGGCTCACCGTACTTC
cdr3_aa: CASTLGEGSPYF
j_call: TRBJ2-7
clone_size: .
cdr3_length: 12
v_call: TRBV7-9
d_call: .

cdr3_nt: TGTGCCAGTAGTATAGGAGTAGAAACAGATACGCAGTATTTT
cdr3_aa: CASSIGVETDTQYF
j_call: TRBJ2-3
clone_size: .
cdr3_length: 14
v_call: TRBV19
d_call: .

cdr3_nt: TGTGCCAGCAGCCGCCTGACAGGGCAGTACGAGCAGTACTTC
cdr3_aa: CASSRLTGQYEQYF
j_call: TRBJ2-7
clone_size: .
cdr3_length: 14
v_call: TRBV13
d_call: TRBD1

cdr3_nt: TGTGCCAGCAGCTCCCAGGGCGCGGGGGGGCCCGAGCAGTACTTC
cdr3_aa: CASSSQGAGGPEQYF
j_call: TRBJ2-7
clone_size: .
cdr3_length: 15
v_call: TRBV9
d_call: TRBD2